The 20 T cell receptor beta chains below were found in one sample sequenced in a study of shared clonotypes between healthy human individuals. Method: immunoSEQ multiplex PCR; TCRdb's copy keeps in-frame clones and lacks some. The sample has around 640,000 clones, roughly 96% seen once; the top ten hold less than 0.13%. CD8 cells classed as naive were CD45RO-negative and positively selected for CCR7, excluding terminally differentiated effector memory CD45RA+ cells. Sequenced input: naive CD8+ T cells sorted from blood. The source is a woman aged 25 to 45 in good health.

The genes are TRBV7-9 and TRBJ1-3; D is uncertain. With 5 bases removed from V and 0 bases from J, the gap between germline ends came to 8 bases. This CDR3 region has 14 residues. Germline-derived CDR1 and CDR2 are SEHNR and FQNEAQ (reference sequence). In nucleotides, the CDR3 is TGTGCCAGCAGCCGAGAAGTCTCTGGAAACACCATATATTTT. Residues: CASSREVSGNTIYF.

The chain combines TRBV7-8 with TRBJ2-3; D is possibly TRBD2 (6 bases). V lost 4 bases and J lost 2, with 13 bases in between. CDR1 is SGHVS, CDR2 FQNEAQ, per germline. The CDR3 runs 15 residues. CDR3 sequence: CASSYSGSNTDTQYF. DNA of the CDR3: TGTGCCAGCAGCTATAGCGGATCCAACACAGATACGCAGTATTTT.

The chain uses TRBV5-5 and TRBJ2-7, with TRBD1 matching over 9 bases. The CDR3 is 15 residues long. The V and J ends lost 5 bases and 3 bases, in that order; junction bases with no gene match: 9. Germline V gene data show CDR1 as SGHKS and CDR2 as YYEKEE (reference sequence). The CDR3 protein is CASRLQGAPFYEQYF. Here the CDR3 DNA reads TGTGCCAGCAGGTTACAGGGGGCCCCCTTCTACGAGCAGTACTTC.

This chain uses TRBV29-1 with TRBJ2-1; 11 bases align to TRBD2. Unmatched junction bases numbered 10, after V lost 7 bases and J lost 5 bases. The CDR3 runs to 15 residues. CDR1 is SQVTM and CDR2 is ANQGSEA in the germline V gene. For the CDR3, the DNA is TGCAGCGCCGCACTAGCGGGAGATAGTAACAATGAGCAGTTCTTC. Translation gives CSAALAGDSNNEQFF.

The chain couples TRBV29-1 to TRBJ2-7, with D tentatively TRBD2 (6 bases). The germline V gene has CDR1 SQVTM and CDR2 ANQGSEA. Deletions cut 4 bases from V and 6 bases from J, with 16 bases between. The CDR3 length is 13 residues. In nucleotides, the CDR3 is TGCAGCGTTGTCGGGGGAGTAGGTTCCGAGCAGTACTTC. Amino acids: CSVVGGVGSEQYF.

The chain carries TRBV13 and TRBJ2-7; D is perhaps TRBD1 (5 bases). V was shortened by 5 bases and J by 0 bases, with 17 bases between the two germline ends. This CDR3 spans 16 amino acids. Germline loops: CDR1 PRHDT, CDR2 FYEKMQ (reference sequence). CDR3 amino acids: CASSGTDSQLSYEQYF. The CDR3 DNA reads as TGTGCCAGCAGCGGAACAGACAGTCAACTCTCCTACGAGCAGTACTTC. Full variable domain (remainder filled in from reference TRBV13 and TRBJ2-7): AAGVIQSPRHLIKEKRETATLKCYPIPRHDTVYWYQQGPGQDPQFLISFYEKMQSDKGSIPDRFSAQQFSDYHSELNMSSLELGDSALYFCASSGTDSQLSYEQYFGPGTRLTVT.

This clone was seen once. The chain has TRBV7-7 and TRBJ1-3; D may be TRBD1 (5 bases). V lost 5 bases, J lost 2 bases, and 16 bases lay in between. The germline CDR1 and CDR2 sequences are SSHAT and FNYEAQ (reference sequence). This CDR3 contains 16 residues. The CDR3 nucleotides are TGTGCCAGCAGCCCCGGGCCGTCGGGGGCTGGAAACACCATATATTTT. It is translated as CASSPGPSGAGNTIYF.

This sequence joins TRBV6-1 and TRBJ2-1; 12 bases fit TRBD2. Germline lookup yields CDR1 MNHNS and CDR2 SASEGT. This CDR3 region has 15 residues. Unmatched junction bases numbered 9, after V lost 6 bases and J lost 9 bases. The CDR3 region is CASRTTSGSSREQFF. CDR3 nucleotide sequence: TGTGCCAGCAGGACGACTAGCGGGAGTTCCCGTGAGCAGTTCTTC.

The chain joins TRBV13 to TRBJ1-1; weak D call: TRBD1 (6 bases). The germline V gene encodes CDR1 PRHDT and CDR2 FYEKMQ (reference sequence). V lost 5 bases, J lost 4 bases, and 11 bases lay in between. The CDR3 spans 13 residues. CDR3 sequence (DNA): TGTGCCAGCAGCCGCAGGGGAAGCACTGAAGCTTTCTTT. Translation gives CASSRRGSTEAFF.

The chain employs TRBV2 and TRBJ2-7; tentatively, D is TRBD2 (6 bases). Germline-derived CDR1 and CDR2 are SNHLY and FYNNEI. The V end was cut by 7 bases, the J end by 1 base, with 14 bases between. There are 14 residues in the CDR3. The CDR3 DNA reads as TGTGCCAGCACTTCAGAGACTAGGTCCTACGAGCAGTACTTC. Protein: CASTSETRSYEQYF.

The CDR3 is CASSTGSYNEQFF. DNA for the CDR3: TGTGCCAGCAGTACAGGGTCCTACAATGAGCAGTTCTTC. This chain uses TRBV27 with TRBJ2-1; a weak D match, TRBD1 (6 bases). The CDR3 sequence is 13 residues long. Germline-derived CDR1 and CDR2 are MNHEY and SMNVEV (reference sequence). The V end was cut by 5 bases, the J end by 1 base, with 6 bases between.

A word on this clone: Other DNA sequences in the sample encode the same CDR3. The chain recombines TRBV9 with TRBJ2-7, with 8 positions matching TRBD1. The V and J ends lost 0 bases and 4 bases, in that order; junction bases with no gene match: 3. The CDR3 is 14 residues long. From germline, CDR1 is SGDLS and CDR2 YYNGEE. The chain's CDR3 is CASSVGDRGYEQYF. The CDR3 bases are TGTGCCAGCAGCGTAGGAGACAGGGGTTACGAGCAGTACTTC.

The CDR3 sequence is CASSQDQEDEQFF. The DNA for the CDR3 is TGCGCCAGCAGCCAAGATCAGGAGGATGAGCAGTTCTTC. This chain connects TRBV4-1 to TRBJ2-1, with D possibly being TRBD2 (5 bases). Germline loops: CDR1 MGHRA, CDR2 YSYEKL. The length of the CDR3 is 13 residues. Trimming left V 0 bases short and J 8 bases short, with 8 bases between.

V gene TRBV28 combines with J gene TRBJ2-1; 10 nucleotides agree with TRBD2. Per the germline V gene, CDR1 is MDHEN and CDR2 is SYDVKM. J lost 6 bases, V lost 6 bases, and 8 bases had no gene match. This CDR3 has 15 amino acids. For the CDR3, the DNA is TGTGCCAGCAGGATAAGAGCGGGAGGGCGCAATGAGCAGTTCTTC. Its translation is CASRIRAGGRNEQFF.

The chain is built from TRBV9 and TRBJ2-7, with TRBD1 as a possible D gene (6 bases). There are 14 residues in the CDR3. The germline V gene encodes CDR1 SGDLS and CDR2 YYNGEE. The V end lost 4 bases, the J end lost 2 bases, and 13 bases lay between the germline ends. The CDR3 nucleotides read TGTGCCAGCAGCACTTCGACAGGTACCTACGAGCAGTACTTC. Amino acid sequence: CASSTSTGTYEQYF. The variable domain in full, with the rest retrieved from reference TRBV9 and TRBJ2-7, is DSGVTQTPKHLITATGQRVTLRCSPRSGDLSVYWYQQSLDQGLQFLIQYYNGEERAKGNILERFSAQQFPDLHSELNLSSLELGDSALYFCASSTSTGTYEQYFGPGTRLTVT.

This sequence joins TRBV27 and TRBJ2-7, with 7 bases identical to TRBD2. After removal of 4 bases from V and 7 bases from J, the junction contained 10 bases not matched to a gene. The CDR3 runs 14 residues. Germline CDR1 MNHEY, CDR2 SMNVEV (reference sequence). Here the CDR3 DNA reads TGTGCCAGCAGTTGGGCTAGCGGCGACCAGGAGCAGTACTTC. The encoded protein is CASSWASGDQEQYF.

The CDR3 sequence: CASTPGTSSYNEQFF. The CDR3 DNA sequence: TGTGCCAGCACCCCGGGGACTTCGTCCTACAATGAGCAGTTCTTC. The V gene is TRBV13, the J gene TRBJ2-1; TRBD2 might be the D (6 bases). Trimming stripped 7 bases from V and 1 base from J, with 14 bases between. CDR3 length equals 15 residues. Germline-derived CDR1 and CDR2 are PRHDT and FYEKMQ (reference sequence).

The V gene is TRBV4-1, the J gene TRBJ2-1, with 9 bases matching TRBD2. This CDR3 has 16 amino acids. Unmatched junction bases numbered 4, after V lost 4 bases and J lost 0 bases. Germline CDR1 and CDR2: MGHRA and YSYEKL. The CDR3 sequence: CASSRDSGSSYNEQFF. CDR3 in DNA: TGCGCCAGCAGCCGAGATAGCGGGAGCTCCTACAATGAGCAGTTCTTC.

The chain combines TRBV9 with TRBJ2-7, with D possibly TRBD1 on 7 matching bases. The length of the CDR3 is 13 residues. The germline V gene has CDR1 SGDLS and CDR2 YYNGEE. Between the trimmed V and J ends, which lost 5 bases and 6 bases, there was a span of 15 bases. The DNA of the CDR3 is TGTGCCAGCAGTGCAGGGGGACTTGGCGAGCAGTACTTC. Protein sequence: CASSAGGLGEQYF.

The chain carries TRBV27 and TRBJ2-1, with a weak D call TRBD2 (5 bases). The CDR3 length is 14 residues. Per germline, CDR1 MNHEY and CDR2 SMNVEV (reference sequence). With 6 bases removed from V and 9 bases from J, the gap between germline ends came to 18 bases. CDR3 sequence reads: CASSHPGSRVEQFF. CDR3 DNA sequence: TGTGCCAGCAGCCATCCGGGGTCGCGGGTTGAGCAGTTCTTC.